Presented here are 18 T cell receptor beta chains from one specimen sequenced in a study of regulatory T cells in long-lasting Graves disease (dated by TCRdb to about 2021). The sample's time point label, in plain terms: newly diagnosed GD, antithyroid drugs for less than 3 months. For both TCR sequencing and RNA sequencing, RNA was extracted from PBMCs using TRIzol. Library preparation employed multiplex PCR. The sequencer listed for this sample is Illumina HiSeq 4000. iRepertoire HTBI primers and Arm-PCR amplification of CDR3 regions were used to construct TCR beta libraries. TCRdb's own reprocessing of the public reads used fastp at Q25 and MiXCR and kept productive beta chains. Each entry is one CDR3 protein sequence, shown with its most common DNA and genes. Across this sample there are 580,000 or so distinct CDR3 sequences, with 15% to 20% seen only once. Around 12% of the sample goes to the ten largest clones.

A further study also used this sample, focusing on T cells in Graves' hyperthyroidism and ophthalmopathy.

The starting material was peripheral blood mononuclear cells (PBMCs), obtained at new diagnosis, from a patient treated with antithyroid drugs. These receptors were obtained from a man between 18 and 35 years old with Graves disease. Donor details come from another sample of the same person, matched by shared clones.

This clonotype was counted a few times. The chain recombines TRBV6-1 with TRBJ2-3; 9 bases fit TRBD2. Germline assignment: CDR1 MNHNS and CDR2 SASEGT. J gave up 2 bases and V 7 bases, and 10 bases lay outside the gene matches. The CDR3 spans 16 residues. CDR3 loop: CASNRGGRADTDTQYF. As DNA, the CDR3 is TGTGCCAGCAACCGTGGCGGGAGGGCTGACACAGATACGCAGTATTTT.

The chain links TRBV30 to TRBJ2-3, with D possibly being TRBD1 (7 bases). Germline V gene lookup returns CDR1 GTSNPN and CDR2 SVGIG (reference sequence). The CDR3 has 16 residues. The V and J ends lost 5 bases and 0 bases respectively, with 18 bases between them. The CDR3: CAWGKDRDFSTDTQYF. The CDR3 DNA sequence: TGTGCCTGGGGTAAAGACAGGGACTTTAGCACAGATACGCAGTATTTT.

This clonotype occurred a few times. V gene TRBV10-3 combines with J gene TRBJ1-1; TRBD1 aligns across 8 bases. Germline lookup yields CDR1 ENHRY and CDR2 SYGVKD. The CDR3 contains 13 residues. The ends lost 6 bases at V and 6 bases at J; junction bases unmatched: 6. The CDR3: CAIRDRVFSEAFF. For the CDR3, the DNA is TGTGCCATCAGGGACAGGGTTTTTTCTGAAGCTTTCTTT.

This clonotype was observed a few times. DNA for the CDR3: TGTGCCAGCAGTTACGAGGCAGGGAAGCACAATGAGCAGTTCTTC. This translates into CASSYEAGKHNEQFF. The V and J genes are TRBV6-5 and TRBJ2-1, with D possibly matching TRBD1 (5 bases). The germline V and J ends were trimmed by 2 bases and 5 bases, with 13 bases remaining between them. The V gene's germline CDR1 is MNHEY and CDR2 SVGAGI. The CDR3 extends over 15 amino acids.

This clonotype was seen at least ten times. The CDR3 region is CASSLGPLAGGGDTQYF. The DNA for the CDR3 is TGTGCCAGCAGCCTCGGCCCCCTAGCGGGAGGAGGGGATACGCAGTATTTT. V gene TRBV7-3 combines with J gene TRBJ2-3; 11 bases agree with TRBD2. The CDR3 contains 17 residues. Germline V gene sequence: CDR1 SGHTA, CDR2 FQGTGA. Losses at the gene ends were 5 bases for V and 6 bases for J; bases not matched to a gene: 13.

The J gene is TRBJ1-2, the V gene TRBV12-3 or TRBV12-4; D possibly corresponds to TRBD1 (5 bases). The CDR3 length is 13 residues. With 10 bases removed from V and 0 bases from J, the gap between germline ends came to 12 bases. The CDR3: CATDSVPNYGYTF. The CDR3 coding sequence is TGTGCCACCGACAGCGTTCCTAACTATGGCTACACCTTC.

There are many counts of this clonotype. J is TRBJ2-1 and V is TRBV6-1; D is unclear. Trimming removed 0 bases from V and 0 bases from J, with 15 bases in between. Germline loops: CDR1 MNHNS, CDR2 SASEGT. This CDR3 is 18 amino acids long. The CDR3 nucleotides read TGTGCCAGCAGTGAAGCCAGAGAAGGGCTAAGCTCCTACAATGAGCAGTTCTTC. This translates into CASSEAREGLSSYNEQFF.

This clonotype was observed many times. The chain is built from TRBV27 and TRBJ2-7; D perhaps matches TRBD2 (6 bases). V lost 2 bases, J lost 8 bases, and 19 bases lay in between. This CDR3 has 15 residues. Germline V gives CDR1 MNHEY, CDR2 SMNVEV (reference sequence). The CDR3 sequence: CASSLTPGYGGQQYF. The CDR3 bases are TGTGCCAGCAGTTTAACACCGGGCTACGGGGGACAGCAGTACTTC.

This clonotype was observed a handful of times. The CDR3 is CASSQTQGAREKLFF. In DNA, the CDR3 is TGTGCCAGCAGCCAGACTCAGGGGGCTCGTGAAAAACTGTTTTTT. The genes are TRBV3-1 and TRBJ1-4, with 8 positions matching TRBD1. CDR1 is LGHDT and CDR2 is YNNKEL in the germline V gene (reference sequence). V was clipped by 3 bases and J by 7 bases; unmatched bases: 7. The CDR3 is 15 amino acids.

This clonotype was detected ten times or more. This chain uses TRBV7-8 with TRBJ2-3; D not resolved. The ends were cut back, 5 bases at V and 0 bases at J, with 18 bases in the middle. From germline, CDR1 is SGHVS and CDR2 FQNEAQ. The CDR3 extends over 17 amino acids. CDR3 bases: TGTGCCAGCAGCGCCTGGACGGACGGAACTAGCACAGATACGCAGTATTTT. It codes for CASSAWTDGTSTDTQYF.

Notes on this clonotype: At one of its ends the junction is not consistent with the germline gene, which may arise from a read error. The chain combines TRBV5-1 with TRBJ2-1, with 8 bases lining up with TRBD2. Germline V lookup: CDR1 SGHRS, CDR2 YFSETQ. The CDR3 sequence is 16 residues long. CDR3 region: CASSSGGSRSSGVQFF. The CDR3, as DNA: TGTGCCAGCAGCTCGGGGGGGTCAAGGTCCTCTGGAGTGCAGTTCTTC. The whole variable domain, filled in from reference TRBV5-1 and TRBJ2-1, reads KAGVTQTPRYLIKTRGQQVTLSCSPISGHRSVSWYQQTPGQGLQFLFEYFSETQRNKGNFPGRFSGRQFSNSRSEMNVSTLELGDSALYLCASSSGGSRSSGVQFFGPGTRLTVL.

J is TRBJ2-7 and V is TRBV11-2; D is unclear. Per germline, CDR1 SGHAT and CDR2 FQNNGV. Trimming left V 5 bases short and J 5 bases short, with 7 bases between. The CDR3 extends over 11 amino acids. CDR3 residues: CASSVVDEQYF. In nucleotides, the CDR3 is TGTGCCAGCAGCGTCGTGGACGAGCAGTACTTC.

The genes are TRBV2 and TRBJ2-7; 9 bases map to TRBD1. V lost 8 bases to trimming and J lost 4 bases; unmatched junction nucleotides: 9. Per the germline V gene, CDR1 is SNHLY and CDR2 is FYNNEI. The length of the CDR3 is 14 residues. This chain's CDR3 is CASEGQGNKYEQYF. CDR3 coding DNA: TGTGCCAGCGAGGGACAGGGAAACAAATACGAGCAGTACTTC.

This clonotype was seen repeatedly, ten times or more. The chain carries TRBV20-1 and TRBJ1-2; D ambiguous. The CDR3 has 11 residues. CDR1 DFQATT and CDR2 SNEGSKA come from the germline V gene (reference sequence). V lost 5 bases and J 6 bases, leaving 10 bases between the germline ends. CDR3 sequence: CSASDGNGYTF. The CDR3 DNA reads TGCAGTGCTTCGGACGGCAATGGCTACACCTTC.

Many counts were recorded for this clonotype. The chain couples TRBV5-1 to TRBJ2-3, with D uncertain. Trimming shortened V by 2 bases and J by 5 bases, and 6 bases separated the two germline ends. The CDR3 is made up of 12 amino acids. Germline V gene data show CDR1 as SGHRS and CDR2 as YFSETQ. The CDR3 is CASSFERDTQYF. The DNA of the CDR3 is TGCGCCAGCAGCTTCGAGCGAGATACGCAGTATTTT.

This clonotype was seen repeatedly, ten times or more. This sequence joins TRBV15 and TRBJ2-7; D may be TRBD2 (7 bases). The CDR3 consists of 13 residues. Trimming cost V 8 bases and J 4 bases, with 15 bases left between them. From germline, CDR1 is LNHNV and CDR2 YYDKDF (reference sequence). CDR3 in amino acids: CATAGGAGYEQYF. CDR3 coding DNA: TGTGCCACCGCTGGGGGGGCGGGTTACGAGCAGTACTTC.

There are many counts of this clonotype. The chain carries TRBV19 and TRBJ1-5; no clear D gene. Germline lookup yields CDR1 LNHDA and CDR2 SQIVND (reference sequence). The CDR3 loop spans 14 amino acids. V lost 3 bases and J 7 bases, leaving 13 bases between the germline ends. The CDR3 DNA reads TGTGCCAGTAGTATTGCTGGTCCTGGGCAGCCCCAGCATTTT. As protein: CASSIAGPGQPQHF.

This clonotype was counted only a few times. This chain joins TRBV5-1 and TRBJ2-1; 10 bases match TRBD2. Trimming took 4 bases from V and 2 from J; bases not matched to a gene: 6. CDR3 length: 16 amino acids. Germline CDR1 SGHRS, CDR2 YFSETQ. The CDR3 DNA reads TGCGCCAGCAGCCCCTCCCTAGCGGGGGCCTACAATGAGCAGTTCTTC. Its protein is CASSPSLAGAYNEQFF.